This T cell receptor (beta chain) derives from a study of cytomegalovirus exposure and HLA in healthy donors. As regards this clone: What it binds is not known.

Points from the study as a whole: There were approximately 150 TCR beta chains listed as cytomegalovirus-associated. Many donors shared some public TCRs, even though most TCR sequences were rare. Three chains tied to CMV proved CMV antigen-specific in vitro.

Assay used: immunoSEQ multiplex PCR; TCRdb lists only in-frame clones, some missing. The sample has about 120,000 clones, roughly 88% seen once. The donors formed part of the roughly 120-subject validation cohort, distinct from the approximately 670-subject first cohort. This CDR3 spans 15 amino acids. CDR1 and CDR2 (germline): LNHDA, SQIVND (reference sequence). Trimming cost V 6 bases and J 6 bases, with 20 bases left between them. The chain joins TRBV19 to TRBJ1-2; D possibly corresponds to TRBD1 (6 bases). The receptor comes from a woman between 18 and 30 years old in good health and CMV-seropositive. Material: PBMCs. CDR3 DNA: TGTGCCAGTAGCACAGGGAGGGGGGGTAAAGATGGCTACACCTTC. Protein sequence: CASSTGRGGKDGYTF.